This TCR beta chain comes out of a study of T cells expressing NK-cell markers. TCRdb reprocessed the 5' RACE reads, with one entry per CDR3 protein and no DNA. The table gives roughly 160,000 distinct CDR3 sequences; the top ten clones make up 20% of it. The CDR3 consists of 12 residues. The V gene's germline CDR1 is SGDLS and CDR2 YYNGEE. The sequence was obtained from a man between 18 and 69 years old in good health. The sequenced sample consisted of blood T cells: a sorted CD56 or NKG2C T cell subset, CD4+ or CD8+ T cells, or bulk PBMC T cells (not recorded which). This chain links TRBV9 with TRBJ2-7. The CDR3 sequence is CASSGDYYEQYF.